The next 23 T cell receptor beta chains were all read from a single sample in a study of OX40 agonist ivuxolimab in advanced cancers. Assay used: immunoSEQ multiplex PCR; TCRdb lists only in-frame clones, some missing. The profile shows roughly 86,000 clones, around nine tenths of them singletons. Specimen: CD4+ or CD8+ T cells sorted from blood, collected in a trial of the OX40 agonist ivuxolimab. These receptors were obtained from an adult with an advanced solid tumor such as melanoma, head and neck, liver or kidney cancer.

The genes are TRBV18 and TRBJ1-1; 8 bases are shared with TRBD1. This CDR3 contains 15 residues. In germline, CDR1 is KGHSH, CDR2 LQKENI. V was pared by 3 bases and J by 2 bases, with 5 bases of the junction left unmatched. In DNA, the CDR3 is TGTGCCAGCTCACCTAATGGACAGGGTAACACTGAAGCTTTCTTT. It specifies CASSPNGQGNTEAFF.

The J gene is TRBJ1-2, the V gene TRBV11-2, with TRBD1 matching over 9 bases. Germline values: CDR1 SGHAT, CDR2 FQNNGV. The CDR3 is 14 amino acids. V lost 5 bases, J lost 4 bases, and 5 bases stayed unmatched. The CDR3 region is CASSPRTGVYGYTF. For the CDR3, the DNA is TGTGCCAGCAGCCCGCGGACAGGGGTCTATGGCTACACCTTC.

This chain uses TRBV6-5 with TRBJ1-2; no reliable D call. The CDR3 consists of 16 residues. Germline-derived CDR1 and CDR2 are MNHEY and SVGAGI. V was clipped by 4 bases and J by 5 bases, with 20 bases between them. The DNA for the CDR3 is TGTGCCAGCAGTTCCATCCTCGGGCAGACAATTTATGGCTACACCTTC. The encoded protein is CASSSILGQTIYGYTF.

This rearrangement joins TRBV30 to TRBJ1-2; D might be TRBD1 (5 bases). Germline CDR1 and CDR2: GTSNPN and SVGIG (reference sequence). Between the trimmed V and J ends, which lost 2 bases and 8 bases, there was a span of 21 bases. The CDR3 sequence is 15 residues long. The CDR3 sequence: CAWSIPGPTPLGYTF. Written as DNA, the CDR3 is TGTGCCTGGAGTATACCGGGGCCTACGCCTTTAGGCTACACCTTC.

V is TRBV18 and J is TRBJ2-7, with a possible D match to TRBD1 (6 bases). This CDR3 comprises 14 residues. Germline-derived CDR1 and CDR2 are KGHSH and LQKENI. Trimming pared 6 bases from V and 6 bases from J, leaving 18 bases between. The CDR3 sequence is CASSHLGKGGEQYF. CDR3 in DNA: TGTGCCAGCTCCCACCTCGGCAAAGGGGGCGAGCAGTACTTC.

V and J are TRBV5-6 and TRBJ2-5; D uncertain. V gave up 2 bases and J gave up 5 bases, with 10 bases separating them. Germline V lookup: CDR1 SGHDT, CDR2 YYEEEE. This CDR3 is built from 13 residues. The CDR3 coding sequence is TGTGCCAGCAGCTTTCTAGGGCGGGAGACCCAGTACTTC. Residues: CASSFLGRETQYF.

The chain links TRBV6-6 to TRBJ2-5, with 10 bases matching TRBD2. V dropped 5 bases and J dropped 4; count of bases not matched to a gene: 10. CDR1 is MNHNY, CDR2 SVGAGI, per germline (reference sequence). The CDR3 is 16 amino acids. The CDR3 is CASSARGSGGRETQYF. Written as DNA, the CDR3 is TGTGCCAGCAGTGCCCGGGGTAGCGGGGGGAGAGAGACCCAGTACTTC.

The chain couples TRBV7-9 to TRBJ1-4; D remains ambiguous. The length of the CDR3 is 14 residues. Trimming pared 1 base from V and 7 bases from J, leaving 10 bases between. CDR1 SEHNR and CDR2 FQNEAQ come from the germline V gene (reference sequence). DNA for the CDR3: TGTGCCAGCAGCTTAGGAAGGGTTGGTGAAAAACTGTTTTTT. Its protein is CASSLGRVGEKLFF.

J is TRBJ2-7 and V is TRBV5-4, with D hard to call. From germline, CDR1 is SGHNT and CDR2 YYREEE (reference sequence). This CDR3 is built from 15 residues. Trimming took 4 bases from V and 3 from J, leaving 17 bases between them. CDR3 sequence reads: CASSPNSPSGYEQYF. The CDR3 region has the DNA TGTGCCAGCAGCCCTAACAGCCCGTCGGGCTACGAGCAGTACTTC. Based on the CDR3 plus reference TRBV5-4 and TRBJ2-7, the full variable domain is ETGVTQSPTHLIKTRGQQVTLRCSSQSGHNTVSWYQQALGQGPQFIFQYYREEENGRGNFPPRFSGLQFPNYSSELNVNALELDDSALYLCASSPNSPSGYEQYFGPGTRLTVT.

The chain recombines TRBV5-1 with TRBJ2-5; tentatively, D is TRBD1 (6 bases). V gave up 1 base and J gave up 1 base, with 11 bases separating them. The CDR3 spans 15 residues. The germline gives CDR1 SGHRS, CDR2 YFSETQ. CDR3 nucleotides: TGCGCCAGCAGCTTGATCCAGGGGTCCCAAGAGACCCAGTACTTC. Residues: CASSLIQGSQETQYF.

This clone was counted once. The chain joins TRBV28 to TRBJ1-6; D gene unclear. The germline gives CDR1 MDHEN, CDR2 SYDVKM. The CDR3 loop spans 15 amino acids. V dropped 5 bases and J dropped 7 bases, with 15 bases sitting between them. CDR3 nucleotides: TGTGCCAGCAGTCCAAGTGGCTTGGAGAATTCACCCCTCCACTTT. Translated, it gives CASSPSGLENSPLHF.

The chain combines TRBV6-5 with TRBJ1-3; D is perhaps TRBD1 (6 bases). Germline loops: CDR1 MNHEY, CDR2 SVGAGI. Trimming stripped 0 bases from V and 4 bases from J, with 10 bases between. The CDR3 extends over 15 amino acids. In DNA form, the CDR3 reads TGTGCCAGCAGTTACTCGTTTGACAGGGGAAACACCATATATTTT. Residues: CASSYSFDRGNTIYF.

V gene TRBV4-1 combines with J gene TRBJ2-3, with 9 bases lining up with TRBD1. The CDR3 is 16 amino acids. Per germline, CDR1 MGHRA and CDR2 YSYEKL. With V trimmed by 1 base and J by 1 base, 3 bases remained unmatched. CDR3 nucleotides: TGCGCCAGCAGCCAAGTGGGACAGGGCGGCACAGATACGCAGTATTTT. This encodes CASSQVGQGGTDTQYF.

This chain links TRBV10-3 with TRBJ2-5; D gene unclear. This CDR3 comprises 15 residues. V dropped 4 bases and J dropped 5 bases, with 17 bases sitting between them. Germline V gives CDR1 ENHRY, CDR2 SYGVKD. CDR3 bases: TGTGCCATCAGTGTTCACGGTGGTGAGGCGGAGACCCAGTACTTC. Translating gives CAISVHGGEAETQYF.

The chain joins TRBV7-8 to TRBJ2-1, with 7 bases matching TRBD2. Germline V lookup: CDR1 SGHVS, CDR2 FQNEAQ. The V gene end was trimmed by 4 bases and the J gene end by 0 bases; junction bases not matched to a gene: 12. The CDR3 totals 18 residues. CDR3 region: CASSSYPRGTSSYNEQFF. As DNA, the CDR3 is TGTGCCAGCAGCTCATATCCGCGGGGGACGAGCTCCTACAATGAGCAGTTCTTC.

The chain is built from TRBV7-8 and TRBJ1-3, with D unresolved. The CDR3 is 12 residues long. V dropped 5 bases and J dropped 8 bases, with 10 bases sitting between them. Per the germline V gene, CDR1 is SGHVS and CDR2 is FQNEAQ. The chain's CDR3 is CASSLPEDTIYF. The CDR3 bases are TGTGCCAGCAGCCTCCCGGAGGACACCATATATTTT.

The rearrangement links TRBV5-1 to TRBJ2-1; 14 positions match TRBD2. CDR1 SGHRS and CDR2 YFSETQ come from the germline V gene. The CDR3 has 20 residues. J gave up 5 bases and V 4 bases, and 17 bases lay outside the gene matches. The CDR3 reads CASSPTNPGLAGVKHNEQFF. In DNA form, the CDR3 reads TGCGCCAGCAGCCCCACGAATCCGGGACTAGCGGGAGTAAAGCACAATGAGCAGTTCTTC.

This clone was observed once. The chain carries TRBV7-2 and TRBJ2-2; no clear D gene. Germline CDR1 reads SGHTA; CDR2 reads FQGNSA. The CDR3 contains 15 residues. With 2 bases removed from V and 6 bases from J, the gap between germline ends came to 13 bases. CDR3 sequence: CASSLRVVVSGELFF. The CDR3 DNA reads as TGTGCCAGCAGCTTACGGGTAGTAGTTTCCGGGGAGCTGTTTTTT.

This chain links TRBV29-1 with TRBJ2-5, with D possibly being TRBD1 (5 bases). Trimming took 7 bases from V and 4 from J, leaving 13 bases between them. The CDR3 runs to 12 residues. Germline V lookup: CDR1 SQVTM, CDR2 ANQGSEA. The CDR3 DNA reads TGCAGCGCCGAAGGTCAGGGAGAGACCCAGTACTTC. The encoded protein is CSAEGQGETQYF.

This clone was recorded once. The V gene is TRBV7-8, the J gene TRBJ1-5, with D unresolved. The CDR3 runs to 14 residues. V was cut by 1 base and J by 11 bases, with 15 bases left in between. Germline V gives CDR1 SGHVS, CDR2 FQNEAQ. The CDR3 spells CASSLGTVPRSQHF. The CDR3 DNA is TGTGCCAGCAGCTTAGGGACGGTACCGCGGTCCCAGCATTTT.

A few counts support this clone. V is TRBV19 and J is TRBJ2-2; TRBD1 aligns across 8 bases. The length of the CDR3 is 14 residues. J was trimmed by 7 bases and V by 3 bases; bases with no gene match: 4. The germline V gene has CDR1 LNHDA and CDR2 SQIVND (reference sequence). CDR3 amino acids: CASSIRTGSGELFF. The CDR3 nucleotides read TGTGCCAGTAGTATTCGGACAGGGAGCGGGGAGCTGTTTTTT.

This sequence joins TRBV11-1 and TRBJ1-3; D gene unclear. CDR3 length: 13 residues. Per germline, CDR1 SGHAT and CDR2 FQDESV (reference sequence). V lost 6 bases and J 0 bases, leaving 6 bases between the germline ends. The CDR3 loop reads CASSLSSGNTIYF. Here the CDR3 DNA reads TGTGCCAGCAGTTTGAGCTCTGGAAACACCATATATTTT.

This clone was observed a single time. This CDR3 is CASRALAGGETQYF. Here the CDR3 DNA reads TGTGCCAGCAGAGCTCTAGCGGGTGGGGAGACCCAGTACTTC. The V call is TRBV6-1, the J call TRBJ2-5, with 8 positions matching TRBD2. The V gene's germline CDR1 is MNHNS and CDR2 SASEGT. This CDR3 is built from 14 residues. The V segment lost 6 bases and the J segment 5 bases; nucleotides outside the gene matches: 8.